These T cell receptor beta chains were read from a single sample in a study of blood T cell repertoires in COVID-19. Assay: immunoSEQ multiplex PCR; the TCRdb copy retains only in-frame clones and omits some. The sample holds about 280,000 clones, 70% to 90% seen once. Sequences were obtained from peripheral blood. These TCRs come from a woman in her 30s with active or convalescent COVID-19. CDR3s include the opening cysteine and the closing phenylalanine or tryptophan. The D gene is left open where the match is weak. Where a row states a size, it is once, few, many or the class of an expanded clone; other rows omit it.

TRBV7-8	TRBJ2-7	-	-	TGTGCCAGCAGCCTCAGAGGGCCCCTCGAGCAGTACTTC	CASSLRGPLEQYF
TRBV5-4	TRBJ1-6	-	-	TGTGCCAGCAGCTCTGCCTCACAGGGTAGTAATTCACCCCTCCACTTT	CASSSASQGSNSPLHF
TRBV7-6	TRBJ2-3	TRBD2	-	TGTGCCAGCAGCAGACTAGCGGGGACCACAGATACGCAGTATTTT	CASSRLAGTTDTQYF
TRBV4-3	TRBJ2-1	TRBD1	-	TGCGCCAGCAGCCAAGAAAGGAGTACCGGGACAGAAGTGTACAATGAGCAGTTCTTC	CASSQERSTGTEVYNEQFF
TRBV6-2/TRBV6-3	TRBJ2-5	-	-	TGTGCCAGCAGTTACCCTCGGAGCTCTAGGCAGTACTTC	CASSYPRSSRQYF
TRBV18	TRBJ1-3	-	-	TGTGCCAGCTCACCGACAAGACAGGCAGACACCATATATTTT	CASSPTRQADTIYF
TRBV27	TRBJ2-3	TRBD2	-	TGTGCCAGCAGTTTCCTGACTAGCGGGGGGACAGATACGCAGTATTTT	CASSFLTSGGTDTQYF
TRBV7-2	TRBJ1-5	-	-	TGTGCCAGCAGCCGGGAGCAGTACAATCAGCCCCAGCATTTT	CASSREQYNQPQHF
TRBV9	TRBJ2-2	-	-	TGTGCCAGCAGCGTAGTTCAGGTGGAGAACACCGGGGAGCTGTTTTTT	CASSVVQVENTGELFF
TRBV28	TRBJ1-1	-	-	TGTGCCAGCAGTTTGAGGCCGAACACTGAAGCTTTCTTT	CASSLRPNTEAFF
TRBV18	TRBJ2-5	TRBD1	-	TGTGCCAGCTCACCACAGTCGACAGGGCCAGAGACCCAGTACTTC	CASSPQSTGPETQYF
TRBV6-5	TRBJ1-1	-	-	TGTGCCAGCAGTTCACCGGGATCATTGACCAACACTGAAGCTTTCTTT	CASSSPGSLTNTEAFF
TRBV29-1	TRBJ2-1	-	-	TGCAGCGTTGTTGCGGACATACCTTACAATGAGCAGTTCTTC	CSVVADIPYNEQFF
TRBV27	TRBJ2-7	TRBD1	-	TGTGCCAGCGGCAGAATCGGACAGGGGTCGTACGAGCAGTACTTC	CASGRIGQGSYEQYF
TRBV6-5	TRBJ1-1	TRBD1	-	TGTGCCAGCAGTTACGGGGGGAGTCGACAGGGCTCTGAAGCTTTCTTT	CASSYGGSRQGSEAFF
TRBV4-1	TRBJ1-5	TRBD1	once	TGCGCCAGCAGCCTTTTCGGACAGGGGAGATTCAATCAGCCCCAGCATTTT	CASSLFGQGRFNQPQHF
TRBV5-1	TRBJ2-3	-	-	TGCGCCAGCATGCGGGGTGGTAGCACAGATACGCAGTATTTT	CASMRGGSTDTQYF
TRBV9	TRBJ2-2	-	once	TGTGCCAGCAGCGTTCGCCCCGCCGGGGACACCGGGGAGCTGTTTTTT	CASSVRPAGDTGELFF
TRBV5-1	TRBJ1-3	-	-	TGCGCCAGCAGCTTGGCCTCGGGGAGGGGAAACACCATATATTTT	CASSLASGRGNTIYF
TRBV7-3	TRBJ2-7	-	-	TGTGCCAGCAGCCAACAGGACCCACTCGAATGGTACGAGCAGTACTTC	CASSQQDPLEWYEQYF
TRBV28	TRBJ1-2	TRBD1	-	TGTGCCATCCGGACAGGGGGTCACGGCTACACCTTC	CAIRTGGHGYTF
TRBV28	TRBJ1-3	TRBD1	-	TGTGCCAGCAGCGTATCGGGACAGGGTGGAAACACCATATATTTT	CASSVSGQGGNTIYF
TRBV11-3	TRBJ2-5	TRBD2	-	TGTGCCAGCAGCTTGGCTAGCGGGGTAGGAGGGACCCAGTACTTC	CASSLASGVGGTQYF
TRBV10-3	TRBJ2-1	-	-	TGTGCCATCAGTGAGTCCGGAGGGGGCTTCTACAATGAGCAGTTCTTC	CAISESGGGFYNEQFF
TRBV6-1	TRBJ1-2	-	-	TGTGCCAGCAGTGCCTCGGGGGAGAGAGGAGAAGGCTATGGCTACACCTTC	CASSASGERGEGYGYTF
TRBV11-1	TRBJ2-2	TRBD2	once	TGTGCCAGCAGCCAGACTACTAGCGGGGGGCACGGGGAGCTGTTTTTT	CASSQTTSGGHGELFF
TRBV4-1	TRBJ1-4	TRBD1	-	TGCGCCAGCAGCCAAGCACCGGGACAGGCGACCGTTGGTTATAATGAAAAACTGTTTTTT	CASSQAPGQATVGYNEKLFF
TRBV30	TRBJ2-7	-	-	TGTGCCTGGAGTGTACCCATGCCGAGCTCCTACGAGCAGTACTTC	CAWSVPMPSSYEQYF
TRBV12-5	TRBJ2-1	TRBD1	-	TGTGCTAGTGGTAGCGGGACAGGGAAATTTAATGAGCAGTTCTTC	CASGSGTGKFNEQFF
TRBV12-1	TRBJ2-7	-	-	TGTGCCAGCAGCTACCCGGGGTTCTCCTACGAGCAGTACTTC	CASSYPGFSYEQYF
TRBV29-1	TRBJ2-5	-	-	TGCAGCGTTTCCTCCGTGGGGCAGAAAGAGACCCAGTACTTC	CSVSSVGQKETQYF
TRBV6-1	TRBJ1-2	TRBD1	-	TGTGCCAGCAGTGAACACAGGGGGGATGGCTACACCTTC	CASSEHRGDGYTF
TRBV5-1	TRBJ1-3	-	-	TGCGCCAGCAGCCCCTCGGCAGGCCAAAGCCGAAACACCATATATTTT	CASSPSAGQSRNTIYF
TRBV6-5	TRBJ2-7	TRBD1	-	TGTGCCACTGGGTCCGGGACAGCGAGCTCCTACGAGCAGTACTTC	CATGSGTASSYEQYF
TRBV6-5	TRBJ1-3	-	once	TGTGCCAGCAGTATACAGGGATCTGGAAACACCATATATTTT	CASSIQGSGNTIYF
TRBV11-3	TRBJ2-7	TRBD1	-	TGTGCCAGCAGCGCAGGACAGGGTGGAGAGCAGTACTTC	CASSAGQGGEQYF
TRBV6-2/TRBV6-3	TRBJ2-5	TRBD2	-	TGTGCCAGCAGCCCGGGAGTTAGCGGGGGCGGAGAGACCCAGTACTTC	CASSPGVSGGGETQYF
TRBV6-6	TRBJ2-2	-	-	TGTGCCGGCACACAGTTCTCGAACACCGGGGAGCTGTTTTTT	CAGTQFSNTGELFF
TRBV11-3	TRBJ2-7	-	-	TGTGCCAGCAGCCGCGAGACTTTCGGCTACGAGCAGTACTTC	CASSRETFGYEQYF
TRBV27	TRBJ2-7	TRBD1	once	TGTGCCAGCAGGGACAGGCCGGTGTTTGGCGAGCAGTACTTC	CASRDRPVFGEQYF
TRBV5-8	TRBJ2-7	-	-	TGTGCCAGCAGCTTGGGTAACGAGCAGTACTTC	CASSLGNEQYF
TRBV19	TRBJ1-2	-	-	TGTGCCAGTAGTAATCGGACAGAATCCTATGGCTACACCTTC	CASSNRTESYGYTF
TRBV4-3	TRBJ2-7	TRBD2	-	TGCGCCAGCAGCCAGGGACTAGCATCCCTCTACGAGCAGTACTTC	CASSQGLASLYEQYF
TRBV20-1	TRBJ1-2	-	-	TGCAGTGCCAGTCAGACAGGAGTAGATGGCTACACCTTC	CSASQTGVDGYTF
TRBV7-2	TRBJ2-7	TRBD2	-	TGTGCCAGCAGCCTAACTAGCGGGGGGGTCTACGAGCAGTACTTC	CASSLTSGGVYEQYF
TRBV19	TRBJ1-2	-	-	TGTGCCAGTAGTCCGGCAGCTGGGGGGGTTTATGGCTACACCTTC	CASSPAAGGVYGYTF
TRBV20-1	TRBJ2-5	TRBD2	once	TGCAGTGCTAGTCTAGCGGGGGGGCCTGGGACCCAGTACTTC	CSASLAGGPGTQYF
TRBV7-8	TRBJ2-5	-	-	TGTGCCAGCAGCGAATGGGGGGTGGGAGGAGAGACCCAGTACTTC	CASSEWGVGGETQYF
TRBV18	TRBJ2-7	TRBD2	-	TGTGCCAGCTCAGAGAGCGCGGGAGAATACTACGAGCAGTACTTC	CASSESAGEYYEQYF
TRBV5-1	TRBJ2-7	TRBD1	-	TGCGCCAGCAGCTTACGGACAGGGGGCTCGGTGCAGTACTTC	CASSLRTGGSVQYF
TRBV7-8	TRBJ1-5	-	-	TGTGCCAGCAGCTTAGAAAACGAGGGAAGAGGTCAGCCCCAGCATTTT	CASSLENEGRGQPQHF
TRBV6-1	TRBJ2-7	TRBD1	-	TGTGCCAGCAGTGCTTATACCAGGACAGGGGACCACGAGCAGTACTTC	CASSAYTRTGDHEQYF
TRBV6-5	TRBJ1-6	-	-	TGTGCCAGCAGTTACTCGGCAGGCCACTATAATTCACCCCTCCACTTT	CASSYSAGHYNSPLHF
TRBV27	TRBJ2-1	-	-	TGTGCCAGCAGTGTAGCTGGTACTTACAATGAGCAGTTCTTC	CASSVAGTYNEQFF
TRBV30	TRBJ1-1	-	-	TGTGCCTGGAGCGAGAATATGAACACTGAAGCTTTCTTT	CAWSENMNTEAFF
TRBV6-5	TRBJ1-1	TRBD1	-	TGTGCCAGCAGTTTACTGCCAGGGGGCGGAGGGGCTTTCTTT	CASSLLPGGGGAFF
TRBV11-3	TRBJ2-7	TRBD1	-	TGTGCCAGCAGCAGGGGGCAAGGAGAGCAGTACTTC	CASSRGQGEQYF